This T cell receptor beta chain was captured in a study of graft-versus-host responses after intestinal transplantation. General study results and limits: In recipient marrow, GvH clones were found, and some appeared first in ileum or blood.

This CDR3 spans 14 amino acids. V was cut by 1 base and J by 3 bases, with 9 bases left in between. Germline V gene data show CDR1 as SGHRS and CDR2 as YFSETQ. In the case of this clone: The antigen is undetermined.

Method: immunoSEQ multiplex PCR; TCRdb's copy keeps in-frame clones and lacks some. The sample lists 130,000 or so clones, 92% seen once, with roughly 0.19% in the top ten. The sequence was obtained from a human donor who received an intestinal transplant. The genes are TRBV5-1 and TRBJ2-3; TRBD2 might be the D (6 bases). The starting material was unstimulated CD4+ T cells sorted from spleen or lymph node cells, obtained before intestinal transplant. The CDR3 is CASSLLAETDTQYF. The CDR3 nucleotides read TGCGCCAGCAGCTTGTTAGCGGAAACAGATACGCAGTATTTT.